This is a list of T cell receptor beta chains from one sample in a study of blood T cell repertoires in COVID-19. Generated by immunoSEQ multiplex PCR, the TCRdb table keeps only in-frame clones and is missing some. The sample records about 36,000 clones, more than 80% being singletons. Material: peripheral blood. The receptors shown here come from a human donor in a cohort sampled during active or convalescent COVID-19. The donor label of this sample is uncertain. CDR3s include the opening cysteine and the closing phenylalanine or tryptophan. Fields, in order: clone size, J gene, D gene, V gene, CDR3 protein, CDR3 DNA. The D gene is left open where the match is weak. Clone size is given for some rows only: seen once, a few or many times, or a class if the clone is expanded.

abundance: -; j_gene: TRBJ2-3; d_gene: -; v_gene: TRBV28; CDR3aa: CASKTGSTDTQYF; CDR3nt: TGTGCCAGCAAAACAGGGAGCACAGATACGCAGTATTTT
abundance: -; j_gene: TRBJ1-1; d_gene: -; v_gene: TRBV6-2/TRBV6-3; CDR3aa: CASSYGPATGSTEAFF; CDR3nt: TGTGCCAGCAGTTACGGGCCAGCCACCGGCAGCACTGAAGCTTTCTTT
abundance: -; j_gene: TRBJ2-1; d_gene: TRBD2; v_gene: TRBV20-1; CDR3aa: CSASDGLAGEGNEQFF; CDR3nt: TGCAGTGCTAGTGACGGACTAGCGGGAGAAGGGAATGAGCAGTTCTTC
abundance: -; j_gene: TRBJ2-6; d_gene: -; v_gene: TRBV6-2/TRBV6-3; CDR3aa: CASSIPYYTGLRANVLTF; CDR3nt: TGTGCCAGCAGTATCCCCTATTACACAGGCCTTAGGGCCAACGTCCTGACTTTC
abundance: -; j_gene: TRBJ1-4; d_gene: -; v_gene: TRBV30; CDR3aa: CAWSPHKGRGEKLFF; CDR3nt: TGTGCCTGGAGCCCCCACAAGGGGCGGGGGGAAAAACTGTTTTTT
abundance: -; j_gene: TRBJ2-1; d_gene: TRBD1; v_gene: TRBV5-1; CDR3aa: CASSFGTANEQFF; CDR3nt: TGCGCCAGCAGCTTTGGGACAGCAAATGAGCAGTTCTTC
abundance: -; j_gene: TRBJ2-1; d_gene: -; v_gene: TRBV5-1; CDR3aa: CASSLGAVGNEQFF; CDR3nt: TGCGCCAGCAGCTTGGGCGCGGTCGGTAATGAGCAGTTCTTC
abundance: -; j_gene: TRBJ2-1; d_gene: -; v_gene: TRBV20-1; CDR3aa: CSASLDRTILNEQFF; CDR3nt: TGCAGTGCTAGTTTGGACAGGACTATCCTGAATGAGCAGTTCTTC
abundance: -; j_gene: TRBJ2-5; d_gene: TRBD2; v_gene: TRBV25-1; CDR3aa: CASSEIRGSGRETQYF; CDR3nt: TGTGCCAGCAGTGAAATCAGGGGAAGCGGGAGAGAGACCCAGTACTTC
abundance: -; j_gene: TRBJ2-2; d_gene: -; v_gene: TRBV28; CDR3aa: CASRAGTGELFF; CDR3nt: TGTGCCAGCAGGGCCGGGACAGGGGAGCTGTTTTTT
abundance: -; j_gene: TRBJ2-3; d_gene: TRBD1; v_gene: TRBV7-8; CDR3aa: CASSSRTGENTDTQYF; CDR3nt: TGTGCCAGCAGCTCCCGGACAGGGGAGAACACAGATACGCAGTATTTT
abundance: -; j_gene: TRBJ1-5; d_gene: TRBD1; v_gene: TRBV28; CDR3aa: CAVQGDNQPQHF; CDR3nt: TGTGCCGTACAGGGGGATAATCAGCCCCAGCATTTT
abundance: few; j_gene: TRBJ2-3; d_gene: -; v_gene: TRBV7-8; CDR3aa: CASSPIDRDTVTDTQYF; CDR3nt: TGTGCCAGCAGTCCTATCGACCGGGACACTGTCACAGATACGCAGTATTTT
abundance: once; j_gene: TRBJ2-2; d_gene: -; v_gene: TRBV5-6; CDR3aa: CASSRGRGGTRELFF; CDR3nt: TGTGCCAGCAGCCGAGGACGGGGCGGGACCCGGGAGCTGTTTTTT
abundance: -; j_gene: TRBJ2-7; d_gene: -; v_gene: TRBV29-1; CDR3aa: CSVGGHEQYF; CDR3nt: TGCAGCGTTGGGGGGCACGAGCAGTACTTC
abundance: -; j_gene: TRBJ1-2; d_gene: -; v_gene: TRBV4-3; CDR3aa: CASSQQGGRGARYGYTF; CDR3nt: TGCGCCAGCAGCCAACAAGGAGGGCGGGGGGCTCGATATGGCTACACCTTC
abundance: few; j_gene: TRBJ2-3; d_gene: TRBD2; v_gene: TRBV7-2; CDR3aa: CASSLGLAGGGTDTQYF; CDR3nt: TGTGCCAGCAGCTTGGGACTAGCGGGAGGGGGGACAGATACGCAGTATTTT
abundance: -; j_gene: TRBJ1-2; d_gene: -; v_gene: TRBV24-1; CDR3aa: CATSDLGRAHGYTF; CDR3nt: TGTGCCACCAGTGATTTGGGCAGGGCCCATGGCTACACCTTC
abundance: -; j_gene: TRBJ2-2; d_gene: TRBD2; v_gene: TRBV9; CDR3aa: CASSVGGRAAGELFF; CDR3nt: TGTGCCAGCAGCGTTGGCGGGAGGGCAGCCGGGGAGCTGTTTTTT
abundance: few; j_gene: TRBJ2-2; d_gene: TRBD1; v_gene: TRBV19; CDR3aa: CASTKTGANTGELFF; CDR3nt: TGTGCCAGTACCAAGACAGGGGCGAACACCGGGGAGCTGTTTTTT
abundance: -; j_gene: TRBJ2-3; d_gene: TRBD2; v_gene: TRBV6-2/TRBV6-3; CDR3aa: CASSYRAGGPDTQYF; CDR3nt: TGTGCCAGCAGTTACAGAGCGGGAGGGCCAGATACGCAGTATTTT
abundance: -; j_gene: TRBJ1-2; d_gene: -; v_gene: TRBV7-3; CDR3aa: CASSLAGSGGYTF; CDR3nt: TGTGCCAGCAGCTTAGCAGGGTCAGGTGGCTACACCTTC
abundance: -; j_gene: TRBJ2-3; d_gene: -; v_gene: TRBV20-1; CDR3aa: CSASLADTQYF; CDR3nt: TGCAGTGCTAGTTTAGCAGATACGCAGTATTTT
abundance: -; j_gene: TRBJ1-2; d_gene: -; v_gene: TRBV9; CDR3aa: CASSSPPGNYGYTF; CDR3nt: TGTGCCAGCAGCTCTCCCCCCGGGAACTATGGCTACACCTTC
abundance: -; j_gene: TRBJ2-1; d_gene: TRBD1; v_gene: TRBV18; CDR3aa: CASSPGQGATNEQFF; CDR3nt: TGTGCCAGCTCACCCGGACAGGGGGCTACGAATGAGCAGTTCTTC
abundance: -; j_gene: TRBJ2-3; d_gene: -; v_gene: TRBV7-3; CDR3aa: CASSGLGSTDTQYF; CDR3nt: TGTGCCAGCAGCGGACTGGGCAGCACAGATACGCAGTATTTT
abundance: -; j_gene: TRBJ1-5; d_gene: -; v_gene: TRBV24-1; CDR3aa: CATSSNGGRQPQHF; CDR3nt: TGTGCCACCAGCTCCAATGGAGGGAGACAGCCCCAGCATTTT
abundance: -; j_gene: TRBJ2-1; d_gene: TRBD2; v_gene: TRBV11-2; CDR3aa: CASSSGTSAYNEQFF; CDR3nt: TGTGCCAGCAGCTCCGGGACTAGCGCCTACAATGAGCAGTTCTTC
abundance: -; j_gene: TRBJ1-1; d_gene: -; v_gene: TRBV5-1; CDR3aa: CASSSGGGTEAFF; CDR3nt: TGCGCCAGCAGTTCGGGAGGAGGCACTGAAGCTTTCTTT
abundance: -; j_gene: TRBJ2-3; d_gene: TRBD2; v_gene: TRBV7-8; CDR3aa: CASSLRGGGDTQYF; CDR3nt: TGTGCCAGCAGCTTGCGGGGGGGCGGGGATACGCAGTATTTT
abundance: -; j_gene: TRBJ2-5; d_gene: -; v_gene: TRBV7-8; CDR3aa: CASSRGGPQETQYF; CDR3nt: TGTGCCAGCAGCCGAGGCGGGCCCCAAGAGACCCAGTACTTC
abundance: -; j_gene: TRBJ1-6; d_gene: TRBD1; v_gene: TRBV18; CDR3aa: CASSPMGTGNSPLHF; CDR3nt: TGTGCCAGCTCACCGATGGGGACAGGAAATTCACCCCTCCACTTT
abundance: -; j_gene: TRBJ2-7; d_gene: -; v_gene: TRBV10-3; CDR3aa: CAISNYRDEQYF; CDR3nt: TGTGCCATCAGTAATTACAGGGACGAGCAGTACTTC
abundance: few; j_gene: TRBJ1-1; d_gene: -; v_gene: TRBV6-2/TRBV6-3; CDR3aa: CASSYSGGRGTEAFF; CDR3nt: TGTGCCAGCAGTTACTCCGGGGGTCGGGGCACTGAAGCTTTCTTT
abundance: -; j_gene: TRBJ2-1; d_gene: TRBD2; v_gene: TRBV5-1; CDR3aa: CASSTERGGPYNEQFF; CDR3nt: TGCGCCAGCAGCACTGAGCGGGGGGGACCCTACAATGAGCAGTTCTTC
abundance: -; j_gene: TRBJ2-1; d_gene: TRBD2; v_gene: TRBV10-3; CDR3aa: CAVGLAGVNEQFF; CDR3nt: TGTGCCGTCGGACTAGCGGGAGTCAATGAGCAGTTCTTC
abundance: once; j_gene: TRBJ2-1; d_gene: TRBD2; v_gene: TRBV7-3; CDR3aa: CASSLRIGRASYNEQFF; CDR3nt: TGTGCCAGCAGCTTAAGGATCGGGAGGGCCTCCTACAATGAGCAGTTCTTC
abundance: once; j_gene: TRBJ1-2; d_gene: -; v_gene: TRBV14; CDR3aa: CASSQGASYGYTF; CDR3nt: TGTGCCAGCAGCCAGGGGGCAAGCTATGGCTACACCTTC
abundance: -; j_gene: TRBJ2-7; d_gene: -; v_gene: TRBV12-5; CDR3aa: CASGLVGMDEQYF; CDR3nt: TGTGCTAGTGGTTTGGTCGGGATGGACGAGCAGTACTTC
abundance: -; j_gene: TRBJ2-2; d_gene: -; v_gene: TRBV18; CDR3aa: CASSPPKGGLWTGELFF; CDR3nt: TGTGCCAGCTCACCACCGAAGGGAGGATTGTGGACCGGGGAGCTGTTTTTT
abundance: -; j_gene: TRBJ2-3; d_gene: TRBD1; v_gene: TRBV6-5; CDR3aa: CASSYSGRNRGGTQYF; CDR3nt: TGTGCCAGCAGTTACTCGGGGCGGAACAGGGGTGGTACGCAGTATTTT
abundance: -; j_gene: TRBJ1-1; d_gene: -; v_gene: TRBV29-1; CDR3aa: CSVNRGTEAFF; CDR3nt: TGCAGCGTGAATAGGGGAACTGAAGCTTTCTTT
abundance: once; j_gene: TRBJ2-2; d_gene: TRBD1; v_gene: TRBV6-5; CDR3aa: CASSTDRRNTGELFF; CDR3nt: TGTGCCAGCAGCACGGACAGGAGAAACACCGGGGAGCTGTTTTTT
abundance: -; j_gene: TRBJ1-2; d_gene: -; v_gene: TRBV7-9; CDR3aa: CASSLQQGAGYTF; CDR3nt: TGTGCCAGCAGCTTGCAACAGGGAGCTGGCTACACCTTC
abundance: -; j_gene: TRBJ1-5; d_gene: -; v_gene: TRBV6-2/TRBV6-3; CDR3aa: CASSFGDNQPQHF; CDR3nt: TGTGCCAGCAGTTTCGGGGACAATCAGCCCCAGCATTTT
abundance: few; j_gene: TRBJ2-7; d_gene: -; v_gene: TRBV5-4; CDR3aa: CASSSKDNYEQYF; CDR3nt: TGTGCCAGCAGCTCCAAGGACAACTACGAGCAGTACTTC
abundance: -; j_gene: TRBJ2-1; d_gene: -; v_gene: TRBV29-1; CDR3aa: CSVVERALYNEQFF; CDR3nt: TGCAGCGTTGTAGAGAGGGCCCTCTACAATGAGCAGTTCTTC
abundance: -; j_gene: TRBJ2-1; d_gene: -; v_gene: TRBV29-1; CDR3aa: CSVGLNYNEQFF; CDR3nt: TGCAGCGTCGGACTGAACTACAATGAGCAGTTCTTC
abundance: -; j_gene: TRBJ2-7; d_gene: TRBD1; v_gene: TRBV30; CDR3aa: CAWSPRGDRPSYEQYF; CDR3nt: TGTGCCTGGAGTCCCAGAGGGGACAGGCCCTCCTACGAGCAGTACTTC
abundance: -; j_gene: TRBJ2-3; d_gene: -; v_gene: TRBV18; CDR3aa: CASSPEGSYTTDTQYF; CDR3nt: TGTGCCAGCTCACCGGAGGGATCCTACACAACGGATACGCAGTATTTT
abundance: -; j_gene: TRBJ1-4; d_gene: TRBD1; v_gene: TRBV5-1; CDR3aa: CASSTGGQEKLFF; CDR3nt: TGCGCCAGCTCCACAGGGGGACAAGAAAAACTGTTTTTT
abundance: few; j_gene: TRBJ2-1; d_gene: TRBD2; v_gene: TRBV4-3; CDR3aa: CASSPTLGTSGSVRNEQFF; CDR3nt: TGCGCCAGCAGCCCGACCCTGGGGACTAGCGGGAGTGTAAGAAATGAGCAGTTCTTC
abundance: -; j_gene: TRBJ2-1; d_gene: TRBD1; v_gene: TRBV27; CDR3aa: CASRQGQGSYNEQFF; CDR3nt: TGTGCCAGCAGACAGGGACAGGGTTCCTACAATGAGCAGTTCTTC
abundance: few; j_gene: TRBJ1-1; d_gene: -; v_gene: TRBV30; CDR3aa: CAWTWGDTEAFF; CDR3nt: TGTGCCTGGACTTGGGGAGACACTGAAGCTTTCTTT